These 23 T cell receptor beta chains were all obtained from the same sample, sequenced in a study of identical twins. MiXCR, applied by TCRdb to the 5' RACE reads, yields one record per CDR3 protein. The sample lists 450,000 or so distinct CDR3 sequences, 14% occurring once. These data were likewise used in another study, on yellow fever vaccine responses in identical twins.

Sequenced: CD4+ T cells sorted from blood. Source of these receptors: a woman younger than 35 in good health.

The V gene is TRBV28, the J gene TRBJ2-3; no clear D gene. With 6 bases removed from V and 10 bases from J, the gap between germline ends came to 11 bases. Germline lookup yields CDR1 MDHEN and CDR2 SYDVKM. There are 11 residues in the CDR3. This chain's CDR3 is CASSDLSAQYF. CDR3 bases: TGTGCCAGCAGCGACCTCTCCGCGCAGTATTTT.

This clonotype was counted only a few times. This chain joins TRBV9 and TRBJ2-7, with no clear D. There are 15 residues in the CDR3. Germline CDR1 and CDR2: SGDLS and YYNGEE. V was pared by 2 bases and J by 2 bases, with 14 bases between. CDR3 loop: CASSVGPVGPYEQYF. CDR3 DNA: TGTGCCAGCAGCGTCGGACCCGTGGGCCCCTACGAGCAGTACTTC.

This clonotype was seen many times. The rearrangement uses TRBV20-1 and TRBJ2-7, with D possibly being TRBD2 (5 bases). V was pared by 3 bases and J by 7 bases, with 10 bases between. The CDR3 covers 11 residues. In germline, CDR1 is DFQATT, CDR2 SNEGSKA (reference sequence). CDR3 DNA: TGCAGTGCTAGGGAGGAAAGAGAGCAGTACTTC. This translates into CSAREEREQYF.

This clonotype was recorded at least ten times. J is TRBJ2-1 and V is TRBV4-3; no reliable D call. The CDR3 contains 13 residues. Deletions cut 0 bases from V and 10 bases from J, with 10 bases between. Per germline, CDR1 LGHNA and CDR2 YSLEER. The CDR3, as DNA: TGCGCCAGCAGCCAAGAAATGGGAAAGGAGCAGTTCTTC. It is translated as CASSQEMGKEQFF.

The genes are TRBV11-1 and TRBJ2-1; a weak D match, TRBD1 (7 bases). The CDR3 length is 16 residues. V was pared by 5 bases and J by 5 bases, with 19 bases between. Germline CDR1 reads SGHAT; CDR2 reads FQDESV (reference sequence). Written as DNA, the CDR3 is TGTGCCAGCAGCACACTTACGCAGGGGGGAAACAATGAGCAGTTCTTC. Its translation: CASSTLTQGGNNEQFF.

This clonotype was seen more than once but under ten times. This chain uses TRBV16 with TRBJ2-7; TRBD2 aligns across 13 bases. V shed 2 bases, J shed 3 bases, and the junction held 16 bases outside the gene matches. Germline V gene sequence: CDR1 KGHSY, CDR2 FQNENV. The CDR3 is 20 amino acids. CDR3 coding DNA: TGTGCCAGCAGCCAAAAGCGAGGAACTAGCGGGAGGGGCGACCGCTACGAGCAGTACTTC. It encodes CASSQKRGTSGRGDRYEQYF.

This clonotype has only a few counts. As DNA, the CDR3 is TGTGCCAGCAGCTTAGAGGGAAAGGGGATGAACACTGAAGCTTTCTTT. Translated: CASSLEGKGMNTEAFF. The chain has TRBV7-3 and TRBJ1-1; TRBD1 might be the D (5 bases). In germline, CDR1 is SGHTA, CDR2 FQGTGA. The CDR3 is 16 amino acids. Trimming stripped 2 bases from V and 0 bases from J, with 13 bases between.

This clonotype came up a few times. This chain connects TRBV3-1 to TRBJ2-1, with TRBD2 matching 8 bases. The V and J ends lost 0 bases and 0 bases, in that order; junction bases with no gene match: 10. CDR3 size: 19 residues. Germline V gene data show CDR1 as LGHDT and CDR2 as YNNKEL (reference sequence). The CDR3, as DNA: TGTGCCAGCAGCCAAGAATATCCCGGGGGGGCGAGCTCCTACAATGAGCAGTTCTTC. The encoded protein is CASSQEYPGGASSYNEQFF.

The chain uses TRBV5-1 and TRBJ2-7; TRBD1 is a possible D gene (6 bases). V was shortened by 0 bases and J by 3 bases, with 16 bases between the two germline ends. Germline CDR1 reads SGHRS; CDR2 reads YFSETQ. The CDR3 has 16 residues. CDR3 in amino acids: CASSLAKRTDYYEQYF. CDR3 DNA: TGCGCCAGCAGCTTGGCCAAAAGGACAGACTACTACGAGCAGTACTTC.

This clonotype came up a few times. CDR3 region: CASSQEEASNYEQYF. The CDR3 DNA reads as TGCGCCAGCAGCCAAGAGGAAGCCTCAAACTACGAGCAGTACTTC. The J gene is TRBJ2-7, the V gene TRBV4-3; D unresolved. Trimming shortened V by 0 bases and J by 3 bases, and 12 bases separated the two germline ends. This CDR3 has 15 residues. CDR1 LGHNA and CDR2 YSLEER come from the germline V gene.

This clonotype was picked up a small number of times. The chain couples TRBV24-1 to TRBJ1-5, with no clear D. Trimming cost V 3 bases and J 5 bases, with 10 bases left between them. Germline V CDR1 and CDR2: KGHDR, SFDVKD. CDR3 length: 14 amino acids. CDR3 DNA: TGTGCCACCAGTGATGTGACGGCGGATCAGCCCCAGCATTTT. As protein: CATSDVTADQPQHF.

This clonotype was seen a handful of times. The genes are TRBV20-1 and TRBJ2-3, with D perhaps TRBD2 (6 bases). The CDR3 is 14 amino acids. The V gene lost 2 bases and the J gene lost 1 base, with 10 bases spanning the gap. Per the germline V gene, CDR1 is DFQATT and CDR2 is SNEGSKA (reference sequence). Written as DNA, the CDR3 is TGCAGTGCTAGAATCGGGGGTGGCACAGATACGCAGTATTTT. Protein: CSARIGGGTDTQYF.

This clonotype was seen more than once but under ten times. As DNA, the CDR3 is TGTGCCAGCAGGGGGGACAGGATTAATGAAAAACTGTTTTTT. As protein: CASRGDRINEKLFF. This chain joins TRBV28 and TRBJ1-4; 8 bases agree with TRBD1. V lost 6 bases and J lost 4; bases outside the gene matches: 4. The CDR3 length is 14 residues. Germline CDR1 is MDHEN and CDR2 is SYDVKM.

The rearrangement uses TRBV7-9 and TRBJ1-4; 9 bases map to TRBD1. Germline V gene data show CDR1 as SEHNR and CDR2 as FQNEAQ (reference sequence). The CDR3 is 15 residues long. V trimming: 5 bases; J trimming: 8 bases; junction bases outside the gene matches: 9. This CDR3 reads CASSGPGQGGEKLFF. The CDR3 DNA is TGTGCCAGCAGCGGTCCGGGACAGGGTGGCGAAAAACTGTTTTTT.

The count of this clonotype is one. The chain recombines TRBV20-1 with TRBJ1-4; unclear D gene. Germline CDR1 is DFQATT and CDR2 is SNEGSKA (reference sequence). This CDR3 spans 15 amino acids. V lost 0 bases to trimming and J lost 5 bases, with 13 bases between them. The CDR3 DNA sequence: TGCAGTGCTAGAGATGGAAGAGAATCAAATGAAAAACTGTTTTTT. Amino acids: CSARDGRESNEKLFF.

The chain is built from TRBV6-2 or TRBV6-3 and TRBJ2-7; TRBD1 matches at 9 bases. Germline values: CDR1 MNHEY, CDR2 SVGEGT. The V and J ends lost 2 bases and 0 bases, in that order; junction bases with no gene match: 5. There are 16 residues in the CDR3. CDR3 coding DNA: TGTGCCAGCAGTTACCTAACAGGGGGCCTCTCCTACGAGCAGTACTTC. Translated, it gives CASSYLTGGLSYEQYF.

This chain uses TRBV6-1 with TRBJ2-5; tentative D call: TRBD1 (6 bases). The CDR3 extends over 14 amino acids. Per the germline V gene, CDR1 is MNHNS and CDR2 is SASEGT. V shed 6 bases and J shed 5 bases, with 16 bases lying between them. CDR3: CASRLDSIRETQYF. DNA of the CDR3: TGTGCCAGCAGATTGGACAGTATTAGGGAGACCCAGTACTTC.

This chain uses TRBV24-1 with TRBJ2-1; 13 bases align to TRBD2. This CDR3 has 17 residues. Germline CDR1 reads KGHDR; CDR2 reads SFDVKD. Losses at the gene ends were 4 bases for V and 10 bases for J; bases not matched to a gene: 12. In DNA, the CDR3 is TGTGCCACCAGTGACCCACTACCGGGACTAGCGGGAAACGAGCAGTTCTTC. Encoded protein: CATSDPLPGLAGNEQFF.

This clonotype was observed a few times. The CDR3 region is CASYPGGILIYNEQFF. CDR3 nucleotide sequence: TGTGCCAGCTACCCCGGTGGGATCCTTATCTACAATGAGCAGTTCTTC. The chain is built from TRBV28 and TRBJ2-1; no clear D. Germline V gives CDR1 MDHEN, CDR2 SYDVKM. V was cut by 8 bases and J by 3 bases, with 20 bases left in between. The CDR3 totals 16 residues.

This clonotype occurred a few times. The V gene is TRBV10-3, the J gene TRBJ2-3; D unresolved. Germline V CDR1 and CDR2: ENHRY, SYGVKD. The CDR3 runs 13 residues. V shed 6 bases and J shed 2 bases, with 9 bases lying between them. The CDR3 is CAISTPDTDTQYF. The DNA of the CDR3 is TGTGCCATCAGCACACCCGACACAGATACGCAGTATTTT.

The chain uses TRBV12-3 or TRBV12-4 and TRBJ1-1; no definite D call. V lost 7 bases and J lost 7, with 28 bases in between. CDR3 length: 17 amino acids. In DNA, the CDR3 is TGTGCCAGCACCCTATCTATCGCGGGGAGCAGAATGGGTGAAGCTTTCTTT. This translates into CASTLSIAGSRMGEAFF.

This chain joins TRBV12-3 or TRBV12-4 and TRBJ2-1, with no clear D. The CDR3 runs to 13 residues. V was pared by 5 bases and J by 9 bases, with 14 bases between. The CDR3 nucleotides read TGTGCCAGCAGTCCCAAGAAGTGGGGTGAGCAGTTCTTC. This encodes CASSPKKWGEQFF.

This clonotype was recorded at least ten times. The chain is built from TRBV25-1 and TRBJ2-2; D gene unclear. The V and J ends lost 1 base and 4 bases respectively, with 10 bases between them. Germline CDR1 reads MGHDK; CDR2 reads SYGVNS. This CDR3 contains 15 residues. The CDR3 bases are TGTGCCAGCAGTGAATCTGGGGTGGTCACCGGGGAGCTGTTTTTT. Residues: CASSESGVVTGELFF.